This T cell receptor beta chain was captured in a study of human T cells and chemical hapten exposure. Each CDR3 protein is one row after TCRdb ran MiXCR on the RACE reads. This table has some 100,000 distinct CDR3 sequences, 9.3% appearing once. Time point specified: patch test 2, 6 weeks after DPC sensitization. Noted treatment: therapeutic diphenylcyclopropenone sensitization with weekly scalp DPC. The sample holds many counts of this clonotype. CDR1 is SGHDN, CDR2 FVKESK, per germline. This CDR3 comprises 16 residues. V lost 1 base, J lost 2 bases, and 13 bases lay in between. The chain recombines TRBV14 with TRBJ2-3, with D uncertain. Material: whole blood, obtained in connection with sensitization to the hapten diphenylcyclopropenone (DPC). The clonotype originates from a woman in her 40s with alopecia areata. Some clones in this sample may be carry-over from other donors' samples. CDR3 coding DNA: TGTGCCAGCAGCCAAGGTGACGGTTATATCACAGATACGCAGTATTTT. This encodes CASSQGDGYITDTQYF.